Each of the 27 T cell receptor beta chains below was sequenced from the same sample in a study of blood T cell repertoires in COVID-19. Assay: immunoSEQ multiplex PCR; the TCRdb copy retains only in-frame clones and omits some. The sample lists 200,000 to 250,000 clones, 86% seen once, with around 3.8% in the top ten. Sequenced sample: PBMCs or T cells enriched from blood (not recorded which). The receptors come from a woman aged 40 to 50 with acute COVID-19.

V and J are TRBV18 and TRBJ2-3; D possibly corresponds to TRBD1 (5 bases). The CDR3 has 14 residues. Per germline, CDR1 KGHSH and CDR2 LQKENI. V was pared by 2 bases and J by 3 bases, with 9 bases between. The CDR3 reads CASSPLRGTDTQYF. The CDR3 DNA sequence: TGTGCCAGCTCACCATTAAGGGGTACAGATACGCAGTATTTT.

This chain connects TRBV6-1 to TRBJ2-5, with TRBD1 as a possible D gene (5 bases). The CDR3 runs 14 residues. Trimming cost V 2 bases and J 8 bases, with 15 bases left between them. The V gene's germline CDR1 is MNHNS and CDR2 SASEGT. Here the CDR3 reads CASSEMVAGYTQYF. The CDR3 DNA is TGTGCCAGCAGTGAAATGGTTGCAGGGTACACCCAGTACTTC.

The chain has TRBV18 and TRBJ1-6, with 9 nucleotides matching TRBD1. The V segment lost 5 bases and the J segment 5 bases; nucleotides outside the gene matches: 4. From germline, CDR1 is KGHSH and CDR2 LQKENI. The CDR3 runs to 15 residues. In nucleotides, the CDR3 is TGTGCCAGCTCATCCCGGACAGGGGATAATTCACCCCTCCACTTT. This gives the protein CASSSRTGDNSPLHF.

The chain has TRBV7-8 and TRBJ1-3; 11 positions agree with TRBD1. CDR3 size: 21 residues. Trimming took 3 bases from V and 0 from J; bases not matched to a gene: 16. The germline gives CDR1 SGHVS, CDR2 FQNEAQ. CDR3: CASSFLTGTGGFPGSGNTIYF. CDR3 in DNA: TGTGCCAGCAGCTTTCTAACCGGGACAGGGGGATTCCCTGGCTCTGGAAACACCATATATTTT.

This clone was recorded many times. The rearrangement uses TRBV2 and TRBJ1-2; 7 positions match TRBD1. The CDR3 covers 13 residues. V dropped 7 bases and J dropped 6; count of bases not matched to a gene: 8. The germline V gene has CDR1 SNHLY and CDR2 FYNNEI. The CDR3 DNA is TGTGCCAGCATCTCTCAGGGGGTTGATGGCTACACCTTC. Encoded protein: CASISQGVDGYTF.

This chain connects TRBV18 to TRBJ2-3, with D possibly matching TRBD2 (6 bases). Looked up from germline, CDR1 is KGHSH and CDR2 is LQKENI. This CDR3 comprises 15 residues. Deletions cut 2 bases from V and 2 bases from J, with 11 bases between. CDR3 sequence: CASSPTSSLTDTQYF. CDR3 bases: TGTGCCAGCTCACCAACTAGCTCCCTCACAGATACGCAGTATTTT.

This sequence joins TRBV2 and TRBJ1-2; the D gene is possibly TRBD1 (5 bases). V gave up 8 bases and J gave up 6 bases, with 16 bases separating them. The CDR3 is 13 residues long. Germline V gene lookup returns CDR1 SNHLY and CDR2 FYNNEI. CDR3 DNA sequence: TGTGCCAGCGAGTCAGGGAGGAGGAATGGCTACACCTTC. Its translation is CASESGRRNGYTF.

The V call is TRBV25-1, the J call TRBJ1-1; no clear D gene. The CDR3 is made up of 14 amino acids. V lost 2 bases, J lost 2 bases, and 9 bases lay in between. Germline V lookup: CDR1 MGHDK, CDR2 SYGVNS. DNA of the CDR3: TGTGCCAGCAGTGAAGGCGGGGTCAACACTGAAGCTTTCTTT. This gives the protein CASSEGGVNTEAFF.

V is TRBV7-9 and J is TRBJ2-1; the D gene is possibly TRBD2 (5 bases). The germline V gene encodes CDR1 SEHNR and CDR2 FQNEAQ (reference sequence). The CDR3 has 12 amino acids. The ends were cut back, 7 bases at V and 12 bases at J, with 16 bases in the middle. The CDR3, as DNA: TGTGCCAGCACCATTAACGGGGAGAGGCAGTTCTTC. It is translated as CASTINGERQFF.

The genes are TRBV7-2 and TRBJ1-6, with D tentatively TRBD1 (6 bases). Trimming shortened V by 5 bases and J by 7 bases, and 12 bases separated the two germline ends. The CDR3 sequence is 14 residues long. The germline V gene has CDR1 SGHTA and CDR2 FQGNSA. The DNA of the CDR3 is TGTGCCAGCAGCGATACAGGGAAGAATTCACCCCTCCACTTT. This translates into CASSDTGKNSPLHF.

The chain employs TRBV29-1 and TRBJ2-1, with D perhaps matching TRBD1 (5 bases). The CDR3 is made up of 13 amino acids. The germline CDR1 and CDR2 sequences are SQVTM and ANQGSEA. The V end was cut by 2 bases, the J end by 10 bases, with 15 bases between. CDR3 coding DNA: TGCAGCGTTGAATATGACAGTAAAATCGAGCAGTTCTTC. The encoded protein is CSVEYDSKIEQFF.

The chain recombines TRBV5-5 with TRBJ2-2; 11 nucleotides agree with TRBD1. J was trimmed by 6 bases and V by 5 bases; bases with no gene match: 9. Looked up from germline, CDR1 is SGHKS and CDR2 is YYEKEE (reference sequence). CDR3 size: 16 residues. The CDR3 nucleotides read TGTGCCAGCAGTCTCGGACAGGGGGCTGTAGCCGGGGAGCTGTTTTTT. This gives the protein CASSLGQGAVAGELFF.

The chain carries TRBV2 and TRBJ1-5, with D possibly matching TRBD1 (5 bases). CDR1 and CDR2 (germline): SNHLY, FYNNEI. V lost 3 bases to trimming and J lost 7 bases, with 10 bases between them. CDR3 length equals 13 residues. CDR3 loop: CASSEEGLQPQHF. CDR3 in DNA: TGTGCCAGCAGTGAGGAGGGGTTACAGCCCCAGCATTTT.

This chain uses TRBV30 with TRBJ2-2; 9 bases align to TRBD2. V shed 0 bases, J shed 5 bases, and the junction held 7 bases outside the gene matches. The V gene's germline CDR1 is GTSNPN and CDR2 SVGIG (reference sequence). The CDR3 is 16 residues long. CDR3 amino acids: CAWSVPPLAGTGELFF. The CDR3 region has the DNA TGTGCCTGGAGTGTACCTCCCCTAGCGGGGACCGGGGAGCTGTTTTTT. The whole variable domain, filled in from reference TRBV30 and TRBJ2-2, reads SQTIHQWPATLVQPVGSPLSLECTVEGTSNPNLYWYRQAAGRGLQLLFYSVGIGQISSEVPQNLSASRPQDRQFILSSKKLLLSDSGFYLCAWSVPPLAGTGELFFGEGSRLTVL.

The CDR3 spells CASSPPHTSVGRPYGYTF. The DNA of the CDR3 is TGTGCCAGCTCACCACCTCACACCTCAGTGGGGCGGCCCTATGGCTACACCTTC. The gene calls are TRBV18 and TRBJ1-2; the D gene is possibly TRBD1 (5 bases). V was pared by 0 bases and J by 4 bases, with 21 bases between. The CDR3 consists of 18 residues. Germline V CDR1 and CDR2: KGHSH, LQKENI.

V is TRBV30 and J is TRBJ1-6; perhaps TRBD1 as D (5 bases). Trimming took 4 bases from V and 10 from J, leaving 11 bases between them. The CDR3 has 12 amino acids. Germline CDR1 GTSNPN, CDR2 SVGIG (reference sequence). This CDR3 reads CAWMEGTSPLHF. The CDR3 DNA follows: TGTGCCTGGATGGAGGGGACCTCACCCCTCCACTTT.

As concerns this clone: An end of the junction does not agree with germline; a read error may underlie this. The V and J genes are TRBV2 and TRBJ1-2; D gene uncertain. Germline assignment: CDR1 SNHLY and CDR2 FYNNEI. The CDR3 extends over 14 amino acids. CDR3 nucleotide sequence: TGTGCCAGCCGTGAGGGTGGGAGTAACTATGGCTACACCTTC. Its protein is CASREGGSNYGYTF. The entire variable domain, with the rest obtained from reference TRBV2 and TRBJ1-2, is as follows: EPEVTQTPSHQVTQMGQEVILRCVPISNHLYFYWYRQILGQKVEFLVSFYNNEISEKSEIFDDQFSVERPDGSNFTLKIRSTKLEDSAMYFCASREGGSNYGYTFGSGTRLTVV.

The chain uses TRBV6-5 and TRBJ1-5, with TRBD1 identical over 8 bases. V trimming: 8 bases; J trimming: 2 bases; junction bases outside the gene matches: 5. The CDR3 is 14 amino acids. CDR1 and CDR2 from the germline V gene are MNHEY and SVGAGI. CDR3 residues: CASSRGRRNQPQHF. In DNA form, the CDR3 reads TGTGCCAGCTCCAGGGGGCGACGCAATCAGCCCCAGCATTTT.

CDR3 sequence (DNA): TGTGCCAGTAGTATCTACCTTGCGGGGGAGGATGGCTACACCTTC. Translated, it gives CASSIYLAGEDGYTF. V and J are TRBV19 and TRBJ1-2; perhaps TRBD1 as D (5 bases). From germline, CDR1 is LNHDA and CDR2 SQIVND (reference sequence). CDR3 length: 15 residues. Trimming removed 3 bases from V and 6 bases from J, with 17 bases in between.

The chain couples TRBV5-4 to TRBJ2-1; possible D gene TRBD2, 5 bases. Trimming cost V 2 bases and J 0 bases, with 9 bases left between them. Germline V gene data show CDR1 as SGHNT and CDR2 as YYREEE (reference sequence). The CDR3 contains 15 residues. The CDR3 region has the DNA TGTGCCAGCAGCTTTCCTAGCTCCTCCTACAATGAGCAGTTCTTC. Its protein product is CASSFPSSSYNEQFF. Together with reference TRBV5-4 and TRBJ2-1, the CDR3 gives the full variable domain: ETGVTQSPTHLIKTRGQQVTLRCSSQSGHNTVSWYQQALGQGPQFIFQYYREEENGRGNFPPRFSGLQFPNYSSELNVNALELDDSALYLCASSFPSSSYNEQFFGPGTRLTVL.

The gene calls are TRBV15 and TRBJ1-2, with TRBD1 matching over 7 bases. The J segment lost 8 bases and the V segment lost 5 bases, leaving 8 bases of the junction unmatched. CDR3 length: 13 residues. CDR1 and CDR2 (germline): LNHNV, YYDKDF (reference sequence). The CDR3 region is CATSLGGGFGYTF. DNA of the CDR3: TGTGCCACCAGCCTAGGGGGCGGATTCGGCTACACCTTC.

The chain has TRBV18 and TRBJ2-2; a possible D gene is TRBD1 (6 bases). The CDR3 contains 14 residues. Germline CDR1 reads KGHSH; CDR2 reads LQKENI. Trimming took off 7 bases at V and 4 bases at J, with 13 bases between the two ends. For the CDR3, the DNA is TGTGCCAGCTGCATCACCAGGGGCACCGGGGAGCTGTTTTTT. Translating gives CASCITRGTGELFF. Full variable domain (remainder filled in from reference TRBV18 and TRBJ2-2): NAGVMQNPRHLVRRRGQEARLRCSPMKGHSHVYWYRQLPEEGLKFMVYLQKENIIDESGMPKERFSAEFPKEGPSILRIQQVVRGDSAAYFCASCITRGTGELFFGEGSRLTVL.

This rearrangement joins TRBV7-3 to TRBJ1-2, with 10 bases aligning to TRBD1. Unmatched junction bases numbered 6, after V lost 5 bases and J lost 3 bases. In germline, CDR1 is SGHTA, CDR2 FQGTGA. This CDR3 has 15 residues. CDR3 in DNA: TGTGCCAGCAGCGTCCGACAGGGGGCATACTATGGCTACACCTTC. As protein: CASSVRQGAYYGYTF.

As to this clone: Compared with germline, one end of the junction differs, possibly owing to a read error. This sequence joins TRBV11-2 and TRBJ2-5, with a weak D call TRBD1 (5 bases). CDR1 and CDR2 (germline): SGHAT, FQNNGV. This CDR3 is built from 12 residues. The CDR3 region is CASSLGGAARHF. The DNA of the CDR3 is TGTGCCAGCAGCTTAGGGGGCGCCGCCCGGCACTTC.

The V and J genes are TRBV20-1 and TRBJ2-7; TRBD1 aligns across 9 bases. Germline V gives CDR1 DFQATT, CDR2 SNEGSKA (reference sequence). The trim removed 5 bases at V and 6 bases at J, leaving 2 bases unmatched. This CDR3 spans 11 amino acids. CDR3 sequence: CSAGTGLEQYV. The CDR3 bases are TGCAGTGCTGGGACAGGGCTCGAGCAGTACGTC.

The V gene is TRBV7-9, the J gene TRBJ2-4; 7 bases are shared with TRBD1. Trimming took 4 bases from V and 3 from J; bases not matched to a gene: 12. This CDR3 comprises 17 residues. The germline V gene encodes CDR1 SEHNR and CDR2 FQNEAQ (reference sequence). CDR3 bases: TGTGCCAGCAGCTCTAACACAGGGGAATGGGACAAAAACATTCAGTACTTC. It is translated as CASSSNTGEWDKNIQYF.

This chain joins TRBV6-5 and TRBJ1-2; D is possibly TRBD1 (5 bases). CDR1 is MNHEY and CDR2 is SVGAGI in the germline V gene. The CDR3 length is 15 residues. The V end was cut by 0 bases, the J end by 5 bases, with 13 bases between. CDR3 nucleotides: TGTGCCAGCAGTTACTCATCGGAGGGACCTTATGGCTACACCTTC. Protein product: CASSYSSEGPYGYTF.